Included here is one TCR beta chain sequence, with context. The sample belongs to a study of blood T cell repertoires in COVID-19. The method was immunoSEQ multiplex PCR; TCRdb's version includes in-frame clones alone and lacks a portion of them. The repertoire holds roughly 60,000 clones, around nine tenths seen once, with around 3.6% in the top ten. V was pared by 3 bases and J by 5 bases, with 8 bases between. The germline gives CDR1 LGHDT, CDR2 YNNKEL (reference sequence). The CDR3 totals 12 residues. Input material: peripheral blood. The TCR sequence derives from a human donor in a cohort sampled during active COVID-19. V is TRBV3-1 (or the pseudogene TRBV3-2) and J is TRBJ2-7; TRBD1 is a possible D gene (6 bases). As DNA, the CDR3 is TGTGCCAGCAGCCACTCAGGGGACGAGCAGTACTTC. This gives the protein CASSHSGDEQYF.